These 28 T cell receptor beta chains originate from one sample sequenced in a study of OX40 agonist ivuxolimab in advanced cancers. Library prep was done by the immunoSEQ multiplex PCR assay. TCRdb took over this immuneACCESS table, retaining in-frame rearrangements with V and J assigned. Such tables are incomplete; in checked studies, under half of the missing clones stem from an unresolved V gene, and the remainder is unexplained. This sample has roughly 37,000 clones in its table, and around two thirds of those were observed once. The ten largest account for around 18% of the sample. The material was CD4+ or CD8+ T cells sorted from blood, obtained in a trial of the OX40 agonist ivuxolimab. The receptors come from an adult with an advanced solid tumor such as melanoma, head and neck, liver or kidney cancer.

The V and J genes are TRBV19 and TRBJ2-2; possibly TRBD1 for D (8 bases). The germline CDR1 and CDR2 sequences are LNHDA and SQIVND (reference sequence). The CDR3 totals 14 residues. V was clipped by 7 bases and J by 5 bases, with 14 bases between them. CDR3 bases: TGTGCCAGTAACTACAGGGGGGGGACCGGGGAGCTGTTTTTT. Translating gives CASNYRGGTGELFF.

V gene TRBV11-2 combines with J gene TRBJ1-2; no clear D. CDR3 length: 13 amino acids. Per the germline V gene, CDR1 is SGHAT and CDR2 is FQNNGV. With 2 bases removed from V and 5 bases from J, the gap between germline ends came to 9 bases. In nucleotides, the CDR3 is TGTGCCAGCAGCTTATTCACTTCTTATGGCTACACCTTC. The encoded protein is CASSLFTSYGYTF.

The rearrangement uses TRBV29-1 and TRBJ1-2; unclear D gene. CDR3 length: 13 residues. Trimming took off 4 bases at V and 4 bases at J, with 13 bases between the two ends. In germline, CDR1 is SQVTM, CDR2 ANQGSEA. DNA for the CDR3: TGCAGCGTTGTAGGACTGGGCGCCTATGGCTACACCTTC. This encodes CSVVGLGAYGYTF.

The chain uses TRBV18 and TRBJ2-4, with 8 bases that match TRBD1. Germline-derived CDR1 and CDR2 are KGHSH and LQKENI. CDR3 length: 13 residues. Trimming took 3 bases from V and 16 from J; bases not matched to a gene: 11. The DNA of the CDR3 is TGTGCCAGCTCACCCCCGGAACCGGGACAGGTATACTTC. It specifies CASSPPEPGQVYF.

This chain uses TRBV28 with TRBJ1-4; 7 bases are a match to TRBD1. The J segment lost 7 bases and the V segment lost 3 bases, leaving 11 bases of the junction unmatched. The CDR3 length is 16 residues. Looked up from germline, CDR1 is MDHEN and CDR2 is SYDVKM. The CDR3, as DNA: TGTGCCAGCAGTTTCACTGGCGGGACAGCGCGTGAAAAACTGTTTTTT. Translation: CASSFTGGTAREKLFF.

The chain uses TRBV19 and TRBJ1-3; D gene uncertain. This CDR3 region has 15 residues. V lost 6 bases to trimming and J lost 4 bases, with 16 bases between them. Looked up from germline, CDR1 is LNHDA and CDR2 is SQIVND (reference sequence). The CDR3 DNA sequence: TGTGCCAGTAGGTCCCCCTTATCCTCCGGAAACACCATATATTTT. Translating it yields CASRSPLSSGNTIYF. Combining the CDR3 with reference TRBV19 and TRBJ1-3 gives the whole variable domain DGGITQSPKYLFRKEGQNVTLSCEQNLNHDAMYWYRQDPGQGLRLIYYSQIVNDFQKGDIAEGYSVSREKKESFPLTVTSAQKNPTAFYLCASRSPLSSGNTIYFGEGSWLTVV.

The J gene is TRBJ2-3, the V gene TRBV19; D is possibly TRBD1 (5 bases). The CDR3 extends over 16 amino acids. Trimming left V 3 bases short and J 6 bases short, with 19 bases between. CDR1 and CDR2 (germline): LNHDA, SQIVND (reference sequence). CDR3 coding DNA: TGTGCCAGTAGTATTAGTTGGACAATGGGGTCCGATACGCAGTATTTT. Protein: CASSISWTMGSDTQYF.

The V and J genes are TRBV18 and TRBJ1-1, with D possibly matching TRBD1 (6 bases). The CDR3 is made up of 13 amino acids. The V end was cut by 3 bases, the J end by 8 bases, with 13 bases between. Germline V gives CDR1 KGHSH, CDR2 LQKENI. CDR3 DNA sequence: TGTGCCAGCTCACCCCAGGGGATTAGGGAAGCTTTCTTT. This gives the protein CASSPQGIREAFF.

Here the CDR3 DNA reads TGTGCCAGCAGCTTAGAGGGGTTAGGGAATTCACCCCTCCACTTT. It yields the protein CASSLEGLGNSPLHF. The J gene is TRBJ1-6, the V gene TRBV7-9, with D possibly TRBD1 on 5 matching bases. The germline V and J ends were trimmed by 1 base and 7 bases, with 11 bases remaining between them. The CDR3 has 15 amino acids. Germline V gene data show CDR1 as SEHNR and CDR2 as FQNEAQ (reference sequence). Full variable domain (outside the CDR3, taken from reference TRBV7-9 and TRBJ1-6): DTGVSQNPRHKITKRGQNVTFRCDPISEHNRLYWYRQTLGQGPEFLTYFQNEAQLEKSRLLSDRFSAERPKGSFSTLEIQRTEQGDSAMYLCASSLEGLGNSPLHFGNGTRLTVT.

The chain combines TRBV28 with TRBJ2-2; D remains unclear. V gave up 1 base and J gave up 6 bases, with 12 bases separating them. Germline V gene data show CDR1 as MDHEN and CDR2 as SYDVKM. The CDR3 is made up of 15 amino acids. The CDR3 bases are TGTGCCAGCAGTTTATTGGCGGCGTCGGCCGGGGAGCTGTTTTTT. It is translated as CASSLLAASAGELFF.

The chain joins TRBV19 to TRBJ1-5, with D perhaps TRBD1 (5 bases). The germline V gene has CDR1 LNHDA and CDR2 SQIVND (reference sequence). V was trimmed by 5 bases and J by 9 bases, leaving 20 bases between them. The CDR3 consists of 15 residues. The chain's CDR3 is CASSPGDGKILPQHF. CDR3 DNA: TGTGCCAGTAGTCCCGGGGACGGTAAAATCCTGCCCCAGCATTTT.

The DNA of the CDR3 is TGTGCCATCAGTGTAAGCAATCAGCCCCAGCATTTT. Translating it yields CAISVSNQPQHF. This chain uses TRBV10-3 with TRBJ1-5; D is ambiguous. The ends were cut back, 4 bases at V and 1 base at J, with 2 bases in the middle. Germline V gene lookup returns CDR1 ENHRY and CDR2 SYGVKD. The CDR3 covers 12 residues.

This chain joins TRBV19 and TRBJ1-2, with D possibly TRBD1 on 6 matching bases. The ends were cut back, 4 bases at V and 0 bases at J, with 12 bases in the middle. CDR1 is LNHDA and CDR2 is SQIVND in the germline V gene (reference sequence). The CDR3 has 15 residues. CDR3 amino acids: CASSKSQGANYGYTF. The CDR3 bases are TGTGCCAGTAGTAAATCACAGGGAGCTAACTATGGCTACACCTTC.

This sequence joins TRBV2 and TRBJ2-3; 7 positions match TRBD1. The trim removed 5 bases at V and 0 bases at J, leaving 8 bases unmatched. Germline-derived CDR1 and CDR2 are SNHLY and FYNNEI. The CDR3 totals 16 residues. Here the CDR3 reads CASSSRTGRSTDTQYF. DNA of the CDR3: TGTGCCAGCAGTTCCCGGACAGGACGAAGCACAGATACGCAGTATTTT.

The gene calls are TRBV7-2 and TRBJ1-5; 7 bases are shared with TRBD1. Looked up from germline, CDR1 is SGHTA and CDR2 is FQGNSA. This CDR3 has 13 residues. The V segment lost 4 bases and the J segment 4 bases; nucleotides outside the gene matches: 1. This CDR3 reads CASSSGQNQPQHF. The CDR3 DNA sequence: TGTGCCAGCAGCTCGGGACAGAATCAGCCCCAGCATTTT.

About this clone itself: Other DNA variants within this sample encode the same CDR3. The chain joins TRBV5-1 to TRBJ2-5; 11 bases agree with TRBD2. V shed 4 bases and J 1 base; nucleotides not matched to a gene: 3. The CDR3 extends over 15 amino acids. CDR1 is SGHRS, CDR2 YFSETQ, per germline. This CDR3 is CASSRLAGGQETQYF. The CDR3 bases are TGCGCCAGCAGCCGTCTAGCGGGGGGCCAAGAGACCCAGTACTTC.

This clone was counted between two and nine times. The rearrangement joins TRBV7-9 to TRBJ2-3; D remains unclear. Trimming cost V 4 bases and J 4 bases, with 9 bases left between them. Germline V gene data show CDR1 as SEHNR and CDR2 as FQNEAQ (reference sequence). The CDR3 consists of 13 residues. The chain's CDR3 is CASSSKGPDTQYF. The CDR3 DNA reads as TGTGCCAGCAGCTCTAAAGGGCCAGATACGCAGTATTTT.

The rearrangement links TRBV19 to TRBJ2-7; D call uncertain. V was pared by 4 bases and J by 3 bases, with 4 bases between. The CDR3 runs to 11 residues. Germline V lookup: CDR1 LNHDA, CDR2 SQIVND (reference sequence). The CDR3 spells CASSNGYEQYV. The CDR3 nucleotides are TGTGCCAGTAGTAACGGCTACGAGCAGTACGTC.

The table lists this clone with a count of one. The chain has TRBV27 and TRBJ1-6, with D possibly matching TRBD1 (6 bases). The CDR3 is 14 residues long. Trimming took 0 bases from V and 9 from J, leaving 9 bases between them. Germline CDR1 MNHEY, CDR2 SMNVEV (reference sequence). The CDR3 is CASSLSRGGSPLHF. The CDR3 DNA reads TGTGCCAGCAGTTTATCCAGGGGCGGTTCACCCCTCCACTTT.

The V call is TRBV25-1, the J call TRBJ1-6; possible D gene TRBD1, 6 bases. CDR3 length equals 11 residues. The V and J ends lost 8 bases and 8 bases respectively, with 7 bases between them. The germline V gene has CDR1 MGHDK and CDR2 SYGVNS. CDR3 loop: CASGQYSPLHF. CDR3 DNA: TGTGCCAGCGGACAGTATTCACCCCTCCACTTT. Supplemented by reference TRBV25-1 and TRBJ1-6, the full variable domain reads EADIYQTPRYLVIGTGKKITLECSQTMGHDKMYWYQQDPGMELHLIHYSYGVNSTEKGDLSSESTVSRIRTEHFPLTLESARPSHTSQYLCASGQYSPLHFGNGTRLTVT.

The chain has TRBV7-9 and TRBJ1-4; D might be TRBD1 (6 bases). V was cut by 5 bases and J by 2 bases, with 9 bases left in between. The CDR3 is 14 amino acids. Per the germline V gene, CDR1 is SEHNR and CDR2 is FQNEAQ (reference sequence). CDR3 sequence (DNA): TGTGCCAGCAGCCCCACAGGGACTAATGAAAAACTGTTTTTT. It is translated as CASSPTGTNEKLFF.

This clone came up a few times. The chain uses TRBV30 and TRBJ1-2, with a tentative D call TRBD1 (6 bases). The V end was cut by 5 bases, the J end by 9 bases, with 16 bases between. CDR1 and CDR2 from the germline V gene are GTSNPN and SVGIG (reference sequence). The CDR3 loop spans 12 amino acids. As DNA, the CDR3 is TGTGCCTGGTATACAGGGTTTTTGCGCTACACCTTC. It codes for CAWYTGFLRYTF.

The chain uses TRBV6-1 and TRBJ2-1, with D unresolved. V was trimmed by 4 bases and J by 4 bases, leaving 14 bases between them. Per the germline V gene, CDR1 is MNHNS and CDR2 is SASEGT. This CDR3 region has 15 residues. This CDR3 reads CASSAHAYQYNEQFF. The DNA of the CDR3 is TGTGCCAGCAGTGCCCACGCTTATCAGTACAATGAGCAGTTCTTC.

The gene calls are TRBV30 and TRBJ1-6, with 12 bases that match TRBD1. Germline CDR1 and CDR2: GTSNPN and SVGIG (reference sequence). The CDR3 loop spans 15 amino acids. Trimming at V came to 4 bases and at J to 10 bases, leaving 8 bases not matched to a gene. In nucleotides, the CDR3 is TGTGCCTGGACCGGGACAGGGGGCGGGAGATCACCCCTCCACTTT. This translates into CAWTGTGGGRSPLHF.

The V call is TRBV5-1, the J call TRBJ1-1; no definite D call. The V gene lost 0 bases and the J gene lost 8 bases, with 14 bases spanning the gap. The length of the CDR3 is 14 residues. The germline gives CDR1 SGHRS, CDR2 YFSETQ. The CDR3 loop reads CASSLEANSLEAFF. The CDR3 bases are TGCGCCAGCAGCTTGGAGGCGAACTCCCTCGAAGCTTTCTTT.

The V gene is TRBV6-6, the J gene TRBJ2-7; TRBD2 might be the D (6 bases). Per germline, CDR1 MNHNY and CDR2 SVGAGI (reference sequence). The V and J ends lost 7 bases and 0 bases respectively, with 10 bases between them. CDR3 size: 13 residues. CDR3 sequence reads: CASTRGSSYEQYF. DNA of the CDR3: TGTGCCAGCACTCGGGGGAGCTCCTACGAGCAGTACTTC.

V and J are TRBV18 and TRBJ2-3; tentatively, D is TRBD1 (5 bases). Deletions cut 2 bases from V and 4 bases from J, with 13 bases between. The CDR3 has 15 residues. Germline lookup yields CDR1 KGHSH and CDR2 LQKENI. The CDR3 protein is CASSPAGLGADTQYF. In DNA, the CDR3 is TGTGCCAGCTCACCAGCAGGGTTAGGTGCAGATACGCAGTATTTT.

This chain connects TRBV6-5 to TRBJ2-7, with D maybe TRBD1 (5 bases). The CDR3 length is 13 residues. The V end was cut by 6 bases, the J end by 4 bases, with 13 bases between. CDR1 and CDR2 from the germline V gene are MNHEY and SVGAGI. CDR3 nucleotide sequence: TGTGCCAGCAGGACGACAGAGTATTACGAGCAGTACTTC. This codes for CASRTTEYYEQYF.